Below are 23 T cell receptor beta chains sequenced from a single sample in a study of T cell responses to AZD1222 COVID-19 vaccine. Sequencing was performed with immunoSEQ multiplex PCR; in TCRdb, only in-frame clones are kept and a portion is missing. Among about 150,000 clones, more than 85% were seen once, and the ten largest hold roughly 3.4%. The sequencing here drew on peripheral blood, taken 28 days after the second AZD1222 dose. The receptors come from an adult who received the AZD1222 COVID-19 vaccine.

The chain links TRBV9 to TRBJ2-3; D not resolved. The V and J ends lost 2 bases and 2 bases respectively, with 3 bases between them. This CDR3 spans 12 amino acids. CDR1 and CDR2 (germline): SGDLS, YYNGEE. The CDR3 spells CASSVPTDTQYF. In DNA form, the CDR3 reads TGTGCCAGCAGCGTCCCCACAGATACGCAGTATTTT.

V is TRBV18 and J is TRBJ1-1; D is ambiguous. V lost 5 bases, J lost 2 bases, and 15 bases lay in between. The CDR3 loop spans 15 amino acids. CDR1 and CDR2 from the germline V gene are KGHSH and LQKENI. The CDR3 is CASSKVQSLNTEAFF. The CDR3 DNA is TGTGCCAGCTCAAAGGTGCAGAGCCTAAACACTGAAGCTTTCTTT.

The chain joins TRBV9 to TRBJ2-2; D ambiguous. In germline, CDR1 is SGDLS, CDR2 YYNGEE. The CDR3 runs to 16 residues. V shed 0 bases and J shed 7 bases, with 16 bases lying between them. The CDR3 loop reads CASSVVPTSSGGELFF. CDR3 sequence (DNA): TGTGCCAGCAGCGTAGTCCCGACCTCGTCGGGCGGGGAGCTGTTTTTT.

The rearrangement links TRBV18 to TRBJ1-1, with D unclear. Germline lookup yields CDR1 KGHSH and CDR2 LQKENI. The CDR3 totals 14 residues. The V end was cut by 1 base, the J end by 1 base, with 7 bases between. The CDR3 nucleotides are TGTGCCAGCTCACCACTTCAAGAGAACACTGAAGCTTTCTTT. It is translated as CASSPLQENTEAFF.

The chain has TRBV19 and TRBJ1-1; the D gene is possibly TRBD1 (5 bases). CDR3 size: 14 residues. CDR1 is LNHDA, CDR2 SQIVND, per germline (reference sequence). The V end was cut by 8 bases, the J end by 2 bases, with 15 bases between. CDR3 region: CASGVSGGNTEAFF. The CDR3 nucleotides read TGTGCCAGTGGCGTCTCGGGGGGAAACACTGAAGCTTTCTTT. Together with reference TRBV19 and TRBJ1-1, the CDR3 gives the full variable domain: DGGITQSPKYLFRKEGQNVTLSCEQNLNHDAMYWYRQDPGQGLRLIYYSQIVNDFQKGDIAEGYSVSREKKESFPLTVTSAQKNPTAFYLCASGVSGGNTEAFFGQGTRLTVV.

This chain joins TRBV28 and TRBJ2-7; 9 nucleotides align to TRBD1. With V trimmed by 4 bases and J by 2 bases, 15 bases remained unmatched. Germline values: CDR1 MDHEN, CDR2 SYDVKM. This CDR3 has 18 amino acids. The CDR3 DNA reads as TGTGCCAGCAGTTCTCCGGGACAGGGTACCTCAAACGCCTACGAGCAGTACTTC. Translation: CASSSPGQGTSNAYEQYF.

This sequence joins TRBV18 and TRBJ2-1, with 10 bases lining up with TRBD1. With V trimmed by 3 bases and J by 9 bases, 2 bases remained unmatched. Germline V gene data show CDR1 as KGHSH and CDR2 as LQKENI. The CDR3 length is 13 residues. CDR3 in amino acids: CASSPGTGVEQFF. The CDR3 coding sequence is TGTGCCAGCTCACCTGGGACAGGGGTTGAGCAGTTCTTC.

The chain's CDR3 is CASSQATGGKNEQYF. The CDR3 bases are TGTGCCAGCAGCCAAGCTACGGGAGGAAAAAACGAGCAGTACTTC. This chain joins TRBV3-1 (or the pseudogene TRBV3-2) and TRBJ2-7, with 7 bases identical to TRBD2. The junction had 8 bases not matched to a gene; V was cut back by 1 base and J by 5 bases. CDR3 length: 15 amino acids. Germline assignment: CDR1 LGHDT and CDR2 YNNKEL (reference sequence).

This chain uses TRBV4-1 with TRBJ2-7; D ambiguous. CDR3 size: 14 residues. The V and J ends lost 3 bases and 6 bases respectively, with 15 bases between them. CDR1 and CDR2 (germline): MGHRA, YSYEKL. CDR3 bases: TGCGCCAGCAGCCATTTAGGGTCCTACGGCGAGCAGTACTTC. It yields the protein CASSHLGSYGEQYF.

This clone was seen once. The V and J genes are TRBV2 and TRBJ2-7; no clear D gene. The CDR3 loop spans 13 amino acids. Deletions cut 0 bases from V and 2 bases from J, with 5 bases between. CDR1 and CDR2 from the germline V gene are SNHLY and FYNNEI. DNA of the CDR3: TGTGCCAGCAGTGAAGCTGGGCCCTACGAGCAGTACTTC. This gives the protein CASSEAGPYEQYF.

The chain uses TRBV27 and TRBJ2-1, with 8 nucleotides matching TRBD2. CDR1 is MNHEY and CDR2 is SMNVEV in the germline V gene (reference sequence). V shed 11 bases, J shed 7 bases, and the junction held 25 bases outside the gene matches. The CDR3 totals 18 residues. CDR3 region: CAWGRGGFGQPTGNEQFF. CDR3 in DNA: TGTGCCTGGGGCCGCGGGGGGTTCGGACAGCCCACTGGGAATGAGCAGTTCTTC.

The chain combines TRBV19 with TRBJ1-5, with TRBD1 matching over 8 bases. V shed 5 bases and J 3 bases; nucleotides not matched to a gene: 3. Germline CDR1 is LNHDA and CDR2 is SQIVND (reference sequence). The CDR3 consists of 14 residues. The CDR3 spells CASSVQGVNQPQHF. The CDR3 DNA sequence: TGTGCCAGTAGTGTACAGGGGGTCAATCAGCCCCAGCATTTT.

The chain is built from TRBV7-3 and TRBJ2-5; no definite D call. The CDR3 has 10 amino acids. Germline V CDR1 and CDR2: SGHTA, FQGTGA. The V and J ends lost 8 bases and 3 bases respectively, with 4 bases between them. CDR3 nucleotide sequence: TGTGCCAGCTACGAAGAGACCCAGTACTTC. Translated: CASYEETQYF. Full variable domain (outside the CDR3, taken from reference TRBV7-3 and TRBJ2-5): GAGVSQTPSNKVTEKGKYVELRCDPISGHTALYWYRQSLGQGPEFLIYFQGTGAADDSGLPNDRFFAVRPEGSVSTLKIQRTERGDSAVYLCASYEETQYFGPGTRLLVL.

V usage is TRBV19 and J usage is TRBJ2-7; 8 bases fit TRBD2. This CDR3 comprises 18 residues. V shed 1 base, J shed 3 bases, and the junction held 14 bases outside the gene matches. Germline values: CDR1 LNHDA, CDR2 SQIVND (reference sequence). The CDR3 DNA sequence: TGTGCCAGTAGTATAGGCCCAGCGGGAGACCGTTCTCTCTACGAGCAGTACTTC. Protein product: CASSIGPAGDRSLYEQYF.

The V and J genes are TRBV2 and TRBJ1-2, with 7 positions matching TRBD1. The CDR3 loop spans 14 amino acids. The V gene's germline CDR1 is SNHLY and CDR2 FYNNEI. J gave up 5 bases and V 4 bases, and 7 bases lay outside the gene matches. CDR3 region: CASSADRDPYGYTF. CDR3 coding DNA: TGTGCCAGCAGTGCTGACAGGGACCCTTATGGCTACACCTTC.

Here the CDR3 DNA reads TGTGCCAGTATCAATGGGGGGCTGGACACTGAAGCTTTCTTT. Amino acids: CASINGGLDTEAFF. The V call is TRBV19, the J call TRBJ1-1; D may be TRBD1 (6 bases). V was shortened by 7 bases and J by 3 bases, with 15 bases between the two germline ends. CDR3 size: 14 residues. The V gene's germline CDR1 is LNHDA and CDR2 SQIVND (reference sequence). Supplemented by reference TRBV19 and TRBJ1-1, the full variable domain reads DGGITQSPKYLFRKEGQNVTLSCEQNLNHDAMYWYRQDPGQGLRLIYYSQIVNDFQKGDIAEGYSVSREKKESFPLTVTSAQKNPTAFYLCASINGGLDTEAFFGQGTRLTVV.

This clone came up once. The V call is TRBV5-8, the J call TRBJ2-2; 11 bases align to TRBD2. This CDR3 contains 17 residues. Germline CDR1 and CDR2: SGHTS and YDEGEE. V lost 0 bases and J lost 1; bases outside the gene matches: 2. The CDR3 region is CASSLAGTSGNTGELFF. CDR3 bases: TGTGCCAGCAGCTTGGCCGGGACTAGCGGGAACACCGGGGAGCTGTTTTTT.

The chain recombines TRBV5-4 with TRBJ1-1; D is ambiguous. The V end lost 2 bases, the J end lost 1 base, and 9 bases lay between the germline ends. Germline-derived CDR1 and CDR2 are SGHNT and YYREEE (reference sequence). The CDR3 is 14 amino acids. CDR3 region: CASSFRLENTEAFF. As DNA, the CDR3 is TGTGCCAGCAGCTTCAGGCTGGAGAACACTGAAGCTTTCTTT.

The rearrangement uses TRBV20-1 and TRBJ2-7; maybe TRBD1 (6 bases). Germline V CDR1 and CDR2: DFQATT, SNEGSKA (reference sequence). Trimming left V 3 bases short and J 0 bases short, with 12 bases between. CDR3 length: 14 amino acids. This CDR3 is CSASQGSSSYEQYF. In DNA, the CDR3 is TGCAGTGCTAGTCAGGGGTCGAGCTCCTACGAGCAGTACTTC.

The chain recombines TRBV25-1 with TRBJ1-2; D ambiguous. This CDR3 is built from 13 residues. Trimming removed 10 bases at V and 7 bases at J, with 19 bases between. The germline CDR1 and CDR2 sequences are MGHDK and SYGVNS. CDR3 sequence (DNA): TGTGCCACCCCGCGGACTGACGGTTTTGGCTACACCTTC. Amino acid sequence: CATPRTDGFGYTF.

The chain has TRBV20-1 and TRBJ2-3; 9 bases line up with TRBD2. The CDR3 length is 16 residues. CDR1 and CDR2 from the germline V gene are DFQATT and SNEGSKA (reference sequence). After removal of 3 bases from V and 1 base from J, the junction contained 8 bases not matched to a gene. CDR3: CSASRIQRGGTDTQYF. In DNA, the CDR3 is TGCAGTGCTAGTCGTATTCAGCGGGGGGGCACAGATACGCAGTATTTT.

The V call is TRBV7-2, the J call TRBJ1-5, with D possibly being TRBD1 (5 bases). This CDR3 is built from 15 residues. Trimming pared 2 bases from V and 7 bases from J, leaving 15 bases between. In germline, CDR1 is SGHTA, CDR2 FQGNSA. As DNA, the CDR3 is TGTGCCAGCAGCTTATCGAATCAGGGCCGGCAGCCCCAGCATTTT. Translating gives CASSLSNQGRQPQHF.

The chain links TRBV6-6 to TRBJ1-6; the D gene is possibly TRBD1 (6 bases). The CDR3 runs 14 residues. CDR1 and CDR2 (germline): MNHNY, SVGAGI (reference sequence). V gave up 5 bases and J gave up 8 bases, with 13 bases separating them. CDR3 amino acids: CASSNRVVDSPLHF. The CDR3 coding sequence is TGTGCCAGCAGTAACAGGGTAGTGGATTCACCCCTCCACTTT.